Following are 19 T cell receptor beta chains from one sample sequenced in a study of T cells in women clearing cervical HPV infection. Produced via immunoSEQ multiplex PCR; TCRdb's table is partial and in-frame only. Recorded for this sample: tens of thousands of clones. Source material: blood buffy coat. These receptors originate from a woman aged 18 to 75 with a cervical HPV16 infection that either progressed to CIN3+ or cleared (not recorded which).

Concerning this clone itself: The observed sequence ends 3 residues before the CDR3 terminus, with the missing tail filled in from the germline J gene. The gene calls are TRBV10-1 and TRBJ1-1, with D possibly matching TRBD1 (5 bases). V was pared by 8 bases and J by 3 bases, with 28 bases between. The CDR3 loop spans 18 amino acids. Germline-derived CDR1 and CDR2 are WNHNN and SYGVQD (reference sequence). The CDR3 DNA, read in part, is TGCGCCAGCTCGTTCAGTCGAAGGATCTCCCGGGGGGACACTGAA. It codes for CASSFSRRISRGDTE. Given in full, the CDR3 is CASSFSRRISRGDTEAFF.

As for this clone: The CDR3 end is not reached by the read, which stops 3 residues before it; the germline J gene fills it in. The chain combines TRBV11-2 with TRBJ2-2; TRBD1 matches 7 bases. This CDR3 is 15 amino acids long. V shed 5 bases and J 5 bases; nucleotides not matched to a gene: 8. The germline CDR1 and CDR2 sequences are SGHAT and FQNNGV. Partial CDR3 DNA: TGTGCCAGCAGCACGGGACAGTCGGGTACCGGGGAG. Translated: CASSTGQSGTGE. The full CDR3 reads CASSTGQSGTGELFF.

Of note for this clone: The read terminates 3 residues before the CDR3 end, so the remaining end is supplied by the germline J gene. This chain links TRBV13 with TRBJ2-3; 12 positions match TRBD1. Germline values: CDR1 PRHDT, CDR2 FYEKMQ (reference sequence). The CDR3 covers 16 residues. Losses at the gene ends were 5 bases for V and 0 bases for J; bases not matched to a gene: 3. The CDR3 spells CASSLGQGASTDTQYF. Partial CDR3 DNA: TGTGCCAGCAGCCTGGGACAGGGGGCCAGCACAGATACG.

On this clone itself: The CDR3 end lies 3 residues beyond the end of the read and is filled in from the germline J gene. The chain carries TRBV7-8 and TRBJ2-5; D not certain. Trimming took off 5 bases at V and 4 bases at J, with 2 bases between the two ends. The CDR3 spans 10 residues. Germline CDR1 SGHVS, CDR2 FQNEAQ. The CDR3 region is CASSRETQYF. The sequenced part of the CDR3 DNA is TGTGCCAGCAGCCGAGAGACC.

As for this clone: Coverage ceases 3 residues before the CDR3 finishes, and the germline J gene fills in the end. The chain uses TRBV7-2 and TRBJ2-7, with D perhaps TRBD1 (5 bases). Trimming removed 5 bases from V and 3 bases from J, with 14 bases in between. Germline CDR1 SGHTA, CDR2 FQGNSA. The length of the CDR3 is 14 residues. The CDR3 sequence is CASSDSGRGYEQYF. The CDR3 bases that were read are TGTGCCAGCAGCGATAGTGGTAGGGGCTACGAG.

For this clone: Coverage ceases 3 residues before the CDR3 finishes, and the germline J gene fills in the end. This chain uses TRBV7-9 with TRBJ2-7, with TRBD1 identical over 10 bases. Unmatched junction bases numbered 6, after V lost 7 bases and J lost 3 bases. The CDR3 extends over 14 amino acids. The germline gives CDR1 SEHNR, CDR2 FQNEAQ (reference sequence). CDR3 amino acids: CASTPGQGFYEQYF. The CDR3 bases that were read are TGTGCCAGCACCCCGGGACAGGGGTTCTACGAG. Full variable domain (outside the CDR3, taken from reference TRBV7-9 and TRBJ2-7): DTGVSQNPRHKITKRGQNVTFRCDPISEHNRLYWYRQTLGQGPEFLTYFQNEAQLEKSRLLSDRFSAERPKGSFSTLEIQRTEQGDSAMYLCASTPGQGFYEQYFGPGTRLTVT.

Turning to this clone: The read halts 3 residues ahead of the CDR3 end, with the missing end drawn from the germline J gene. The chain carries TRBV19 and TRBJ2-5; 11 positions match TRBD2. Germline V lookup: CDR1 LNHDA, CDR2 SQIVND (reference sequence). The CDR3 consists of 15 residues. After removal of 4 bases from V and 5 bases from J, the junction contained 6 bases not matched to a gene. CDR3 in amino acids: CASSKLSGGAETQYF. The sequenced part of the CDR3 DNA is TGTGCCAGTAGTAAACTTAGCGGGGGGGCTGAGACC.

A word on this clone: With the read ending 3 residues before the CDR3 end, the germline J gene is used to fill in that end. The chain uses TRBV13 and TRBJ2-7; TRBD1 matches 9 bases. CDR3 size: 15 residues. The trim removed 2 bases at V and 5 bases at J, leaving 7 bases unmatched. Germline V gene data show CDR1 as PRHDT and CDR2 as FYEKMQ (reference sequence). The CDR3 sequence is CASSLPGTGTHEQYF. The CDR3 DNA, read in part, is TGTGCCAGCAGCTTACCCGGGACAGGGACCCACGAG. The entire variable domain, with the rest obtained from reference TRBV13 and TRBJ2-7, is as follows: AAGVIQSPRHLIKEKRETATLKCYPIPRHDTVYWYQQGPGQDPQFLISFYEKMQSDKGSIPDRFSAQQFSDYHSELNMSSLELGDSALYFCASSLPGTGTHEQYFGPGTRLTVT.

Concerning this clone: The read gets to within 3 residues of the CDR3 end, and the germline J gene fills in the rest. The rearrangement uses TRBV2 and TRBJ2-5, with 8 nucleotides matching TRBD1. The CDR3 runs 16 residues. The junction had 13 bases not matched to a gene; V was cut back by 5 bases and J by 5 bases. CDR1 is SNHLY, CDR2 FYNNEI, per germline. The CDR3 sequence: CASSIPGQGRTETQYF. The CDR3 bases that were read are TGTGCCAGCAGTATACCCGGACAGGGCCGAACCGAGACC.

As for this clone: The CDR3 end lies 3 residues beyond the end of the read and is filled in from the germline J gene. This rearrangement joins TRBV2 to TRBJ2-5, with D perhaps TRBD2 (5 bases). This CDR3 comprises 14 residues. V was clipped by 6 bases and J by 6 bases, with 17 bases between them. Germline values: CDR1 SNHLY, CDR2 FYNNEI. The CDR3 DNA, read in part, is TGTGCCAGCAGCGCACCGGTCGAGCGGCAGACC. This encodes CASSAPVERQT. The full CDR3 protein reads CASSAPVERQTQYF.

About this clone itself: The CDR3 extends 3 residues past the end of the read, so its final part is completed from the germline J gene. The rearrangement links TRBV13 to TRBJ1-3; D possibly corresponds to TRBD1 (5 bases). V was shortened by 6 bases and J by 0 bases, with 18 bases between the two germline ends. Germline V gene data show CDR1 as PRHDT and CDR2 as FYEKMQ (reference sequence). This CDR3 comprises 17 residues. The CDR3 reads CASRIGVTESSGNTIYF. The covered CDR3 bases are TGTGCCAGCAGGATAGGGGTTACGGAGAGCTCTGGAAACACC.

Notes on this clone: Read sequence stops 3 residues before the CDR3 end, and the germline J gene provides the missing end. This rearrangement joins TRBV18 to TRBJ1-5; 8 bases are a match to TRBD1. CDR1 is KGHSH and CDR2 is LQKENI in the germline V gene. The junction had 6 bases not matched to a gene; V was cut back by 5 bases and J by 6 bases. This CDR3 comprises 14 residues. The CDR3 is CASSTQGAGQPQHF. CDR3 DNA, as far as it was read: TGTGCCAGCTCAACCCAGGGGGCAGGTCAGCCC.

Concerning this clone itself: The CDR3 end falls 3 residues outside the read, so it is completed with the germline J gene. This chain links TRBV2 with TRBJ2-2; a weak D match, TRBD1 (6 bases). V dropped 9 bases and J dropped 4 bases, with 15 bases sitting between them. CDR1 and CDR2 (germline): SNHLY, FYNNEI. The CDR3 length is 14 residues. The CDR3: CASYRDTSTGELFF. The CDR3 bases that were read are TGTGCCAGTTATCGGGACACGAGCACCGGGGAG.

The sequenced part of the CDR3 DNA is TGTGCCAGCCAGAGGGTCACATCCTACGAG. Protein sequence: CASQRVTSYE. The entire CDR3 sequence reads CASQRVTSYEQYF. The rearrangement uses TRBV2 and TRBJ2-7, with D perhaps TRBD2 (5 bases). With the read ending 3 residues before the CDR3 end, the germline J gene is used to fill in that end. There are 13 residues in the CDR3. Germline CDR1 and CDR2: SNHLY and FYNNEI. The ends were cut back, 8 bases at V and 1 base at J, with 12 bases in the middle.

On this clone itself: The CDR3 end is not reached by the read, which stops 3 residues before it; the germline J gene fills it in. The chain carries TRBV20-1 and TRBJ2-7; 7 bases line up with TRBD1. The CDR3 covers 12 residues. Germline V gene sequence: CDR1 DFQATT, CDR2 SNEGSKA (reference sequence). Trimming took 6 bases from V and 5 from J; bases not matched to a gene: 7. The CDR3 region is CSAFTGAHEQYF. The CDR3 bases that were read are TGCAGTGCCTTCACAGGGGCCCACGAG.

In the case of this clone: The read terminates 3 residues before the CDR3 end, so the remaining end is supplied by the germline J gene. The V and J genes are TRBV27 and TRBJ2-7; D uncertain. Trimming took off 3 bases at V and 0 bases at J, with 12 bases between the two ends. The CDR3 runs to 15 residues. CDR1 is MNHEY and CDR2 is SMNVEV in the germline V gene (reference sequence). The CDR3 bases that were read are TGTGCCAGCAGTTTGTTTGACTCACCCTCCTACGAG. It yields the protein CASSLFDSPSYE. The whole CDR3 sequence is CASSLFDSPSYEQYF.

A remark on this clone: Read coverage stops 3 residues before the CDR3 terminus; the germline J gene supplies the remainder. The rearrangement joins TRBV20-1 to TRBJ1-6; a weak D match, TRBD1 (5 bases). From germline, CDR1 is DFQATT and CDR2 SNEGSKA (reference sequence). Trimming took 0 bases from V and 0 from J, leaving 15 bases between them. The CDR3 consists of 18 residues. This CDR3 reads CSARDLSGGSSYNSPLHF. CDR3 DNA, as far as it was read: TGCAGTGCTAGAGATTTATCGGGGGGTAGCTCCTATAATTCACCC.

As for this clone: The read ends 3 residues shy of where the CDR3 ends; the end is completed using the germline J gene. This chain connects TRBV10-3 to TRBJ2-5; TRBD1 agrees at 8 bases. J was trimmed by 3 bases and V by 0 bases; bases with no gene match: 6. CDR3 length equals 16 residues. CDR1 is ENHRY and CDR2 is SYGVKD in the germline V gene. CDR3 sequence: CAISESHQGAEETQYF. The CDR3 DNA, read in part, is TGTGCCATCAGTGAGTCTCACCAGGGGGCAGAAGAGACC.

Worth noting for this clone: Read sequence stops 3 residues before the CDR3 end, and the germline J gene provides the missing end. The chain employs TRBV10-2 and TRBJ1-2; weak D call: TRBD1 (6 bases). There are 13 residues in the CDR3. Deletions cut 8 bases from V and 4 bases from J, with 14 bases between. Per germline, CDR1 WSHSY and CDR2 SAAADI. The CDR3 reads CASQRGIGYGYTF. The CDR3 DNA, read in part, is TGCGCCAGCCAAAGGGGGATAGGCTATGGC.